The present T cell receptor (beta chain) was sequenced within a study of T-cell reconstitution after alpha-beta-depleted transplantation in children. Study-wide results and limits: From surviving recipient T cells and thymic progenitors came the high day-60 TCRbeta diversity observed in some patients. Most T-cell counts and diversity one year after the transplant came from T cells that were newly produced. The origin of alpha-beta T cells about two months after transplant was reportedly several hundred expanded graft clones.

Unique molecular identifiers featured in how the TCRbeta library was prepared. TCRdb re-called the PCR reads with MiXCR, one entry per CDR3 protein. The sample has around 670,000 distinct CDR3 sequences, about an eighth seen once; the top ten hold 0.79%. This clonotype was detected many times. Its antigen is undetermined. The CDR3 sequence is 14 residues long. Trimming pared 4 bases from V and 4 bases from J, leaving 10 bases between. CDR1 and CDR2 (germline): SEHNR, FQNEAQ (reference sequence). J is TRBJ1-4 and V is TRBV7-9; D is unclear. This TCR was recovered from a girl aged 2 to 10 with congenital amegakaryocytic thrombocytopenia, due to receive a stem cell transplant. The material was PBMCs, obtained before TCRalphabeta/CD19-depleted stem cell transplant. The CDR3 region has the DNA TGTGCCAGCAGCTCTCGGACCGATAATGAAAAACTGTTTTTT. Translation: CASSSRTDNEKLFF.